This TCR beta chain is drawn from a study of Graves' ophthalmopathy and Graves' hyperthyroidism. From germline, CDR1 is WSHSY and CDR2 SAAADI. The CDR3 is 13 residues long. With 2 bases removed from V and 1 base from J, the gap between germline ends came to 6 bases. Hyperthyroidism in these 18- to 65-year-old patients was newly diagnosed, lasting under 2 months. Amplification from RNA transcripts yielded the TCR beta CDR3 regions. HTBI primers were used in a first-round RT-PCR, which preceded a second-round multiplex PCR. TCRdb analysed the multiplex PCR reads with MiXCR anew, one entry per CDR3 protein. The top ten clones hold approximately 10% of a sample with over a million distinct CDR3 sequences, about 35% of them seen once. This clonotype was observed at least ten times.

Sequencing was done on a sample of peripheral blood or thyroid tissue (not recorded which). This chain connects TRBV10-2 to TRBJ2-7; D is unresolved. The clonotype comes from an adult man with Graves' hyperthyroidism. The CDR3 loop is CASSEGVSYEQYF. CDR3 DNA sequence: TGCGCCAGCAGTGAGGGGGTTTCCTACGAGCAGTACTTC.